Listed below are T cell receptor beta chains from one sample, sequenced in a study of PD-L1 blockade in urothelial cancer. The table came from immunoSEQ multiplex PCR; TCRdb's copy has only in-frame clones and leaves some out. This table has tens of thousands of clones, almost 90% appearing once. The sample consisted of PBMCs, taken around atezolizumab (anti-PD-L1) treatment. These TCRs come from a man between 60 and 70 years old with urothelial cancer. Each CDR3 is given with its conserved first and last residue. A D gene is named only where the DNA matches it firmly. Clone size appears in some rows only: once, few, many, or a class for an expanded clone.

d_gene	abundance	v_gene	j_gene	CDR3aa	CDR3nt
NA	once	TRBV25-1	TRBJ2-1	CASSDPPTGSHEQFF	TGTGCCAGCAGTGACCCACCGACAGGCTCCCATGAGCAGTTCTTC
TRBD2	NA	TRBV10-3	TRBJ2-7	CATGGGSYEQYF	TGTGCCACGGGAGGCGGGAGCTACGAGCAGTACTTC
TRBD1	NA	TRBV5-1	TRBJ2-7	CASSPVRDRYYYEQYF	TGCGCCAGCAGCCCGGTCCGGGACAGATACTACTACGAGCAGTACTTC
TRBD2	NA	TRBV19	TRBJ2-7	CASSIAARGLAGSEQYF	TGTGCCAGTAGTATAGCGGCACGTGGACTAGCGGGGAGCGAGCAGTACTTC
NA	NA	TRBV27	TRBJ2-4	CASSPLWAKNIQYF	TGTGCCAGCAGTCCCCTATGGGCCAAAAACATTCAGTACTTC
TRBD1	once	TRBV5-4	TRBJ2-5	CASYPGTGVETQYF	TGTGCCAGCTACCCCGGGACAGGGGTAGAGACCCAGTACTTC
NA	NA	TRBV4-1	TRBJ2-2	CASSHPSQGNTGELFF	TGCGCCAGCAGCCACCCTTCCCAGGGGAACACCGGGGAGCTGTTTTTT
NA	few	TRBV4-2	TRBJ2-7	CASSQSLAAKGSYEQYF	TGTGCCAGCAGCCAATCCTTAGCGGCGAAGGGCTCCTACGAGCAGTACTTC
TRBD2	few	TRBV5-1	TRBJ2-3	CASRWDPGLAGGPGDF	TGCGCCAGCAGATGGGACCCGGGACTAGCGGGAGGGCCAGGGGATTTT
NA	NA	TRBV16	TRBJ1-2	CASAGVGRTAGYTF	TGTGCCAGCGCAGGGGTAGGGCGGACAGCTGGCTACACCTTC
TRBD1	NA	TRBV7-9	TRBJ1-2	CASSLEGAYGYTF	TGTGCCAGCAGCTTAGAGGGGGCTTATGGCTACACCTTC
TRBD2	NA	TRBV9	TRBJ2-1	CASSVGSGGIDEQFF	TGTGCCAGCAGCGTAGGGAGCGGGGGGATCGATGAGCAGTTCTTC
TRBD2	NA	TRBV5-4	TRBJ2-5	CASTGSGSETQYF	TGTGCCAGTACAGGTAGCGGGAGTGAGACCCAGTACTTC
TRBD2	NA	TRBV4-1	TRBJ2-1	CASSQVIAGGTTYNEQFF	TGCGCCAGCAGCCAAGTTATAGCGGGAGGGACAACCTACAATGAGCAGTTCTTC
NA	NA	TRBV7-9	TRBJ2-7	CASSSGQTYEQYF	TGTGCCAGCAGCTCCGGACAGACCTACGAGCAGTACTTC
NA	NA	TRBV11-3	TRBJ2-7	CASSSPGRGVTPYEQYF	TGTGCCAGCAGCTCACCAGGTCGGGGAGTGACTCCCTACGAGCAGTACTTC
TRBD1	NA	TRBV2	TRBJ2-3	CASSGQGGDTQYF	TGTGCCAGCAGTGGACAGGGGGGGGATACGCAGTATTTT
NA	few	TRBV19	TRBJ1-2	CASSGRYGYTF	TGTGCCAGTAGCGGGAGGTATGGCTACACCTTC
NA	NA	TRBV30	TRBJ1-3	CAWSVGTTGNTIYF	TGTGCCTGGAGTGTGGGGACAACCGGAAACACCATATATTTT
TRBD1	NA	TRBV6-5	TRBJ2-5	CASSYNRGETQYF	TGTGCCAGCAGTTACAACAGGGGAGAGACCCAGTACTTC
NA	NA	TRBV12-5	TRBJ1-1	CASGSGLNTEAFF	TGTGCTAGTGGTTCTGGGCTGAACACTGAAGCTTTCTTT
NA	NA	TRBV28	TRBJ1-1	CATHPPGVPVQGGSDGEAFF	TGTGCCACCCACCCTCCAGGGGTCCCCGTACAGGGCGGGTCAGATGGTGAAGCTTTCTTT
NA	NA	TRBV6-1	TRBJ1-4	CASSEAGGFRIVGEKLFF	TGTGCCAGCAGTGAAGCCGGGGGGTTCCGCATCGTAGGTGAAAAACTGTTTTTT
TRBD2	NA	TRBV9	TRBJ2-7	CASSVGGGSGNEQYF	TGTGCCAGCAGCGTAGGGGGCGGGAGCGGCAACGAGCAGTACTTC
NA	NA	TRBV11-2	TRBJ2-5	CASGAPGAGQETQYF	TGTGCCAGCGGAGCACCAGGGGCCGGCCAAGAGACCCAGTACTTC